A selection of T cell receptor beta chains follows, all from one sample in a study of post-analysis software for immune sequencing data. TCRdb fed the PCR reads into MiXCR, producing one record per CDR3 protein. This table holds about 800,000 distinct CDR3 sequences, 25% to 30% found once. Sequenced: blood. Receptors were obtained from a girl aged 10-17 years with multiple sclerosis. Both conserved end residues are part of each CDR3. The order of the fields is clone size, V gene, J gene, D gene, CDR3 protein, CDR3 DNA. A D gene is named only where the DNA matches it firmly. A row's size may be missing; if present it is once, few, many or a size class.

clone_size: .
v_call: TRBV27
j_call: TRBJ2-1
d_call: .
cdr3_aa: CASRLGQSIGEQFF
cdr3_nt: TGTGCCAGCAGGTTAGGGCAGAGTATAGGGGAGCAGTTCTTC

clone_size: .
v_call: TRBV5-1
j_call: TRBJ1-5
d_call: .
cdr3_aa: CASSPRWGDNQPQHF
cdr3_nt: TGCGCCAGCAGCCCGAGATGGGGCGACAATCAGCCCCAGCATTTT

clone_size: many
v_call: TRBV27
j_call: TRBJ2-1
d_call: .
cdr3_aa: CASSRGNEQFF
cdr3_nt: TGTGCCAGCAGCAGGGGCAATGAGCAGTTCTTC

clone_size: .
v_call: TRBV5-1
j_call: TRBJ2-1
d_call: TRBD2
cdr3_aa: CASSGLAGNEQFF
cdr3_nt: TGCGCCAGCAGCGGACTAGCGGGCAATGAGCAGTTCTTC

clone_size: .
v_call: TRBV5-1
j_call: TRBJ2-5
d_call: TRBD1
cdr3_aa: CASSLQRGLRETQYF
cdr3_nt: TGCGCCAGCAGCTTGCAGAGGGGGCTTCGGGAGACCCAGTACTTC

clone_size: .
v_call: TRBV28
j_call: TRBJ2-3
d_call: TRBD2
cdr3_aa: CASSSGLGTDTQYF
cdr3_nt: TGTGCCAGCAGTTCGGGACTAGGCACAGATACGCAGTATTTT

clone_size: few
v_call: TRBV28
j_call: TRBJ2-3
d_call: TRBD1
cdr3_aa: CASSETGGTDTQYF
cdr3_nt: TGTGCCAGCAGCGAAACAGGGGGCACAGATACGCAGTATTTT

clone_size: many
v_call: TRBV20-1
j_call: TRBJ2-3
d_call: .
cdr3_aa: CSAEPGSDTQYF
cdr3_nt: TGCAGTGCGGAACCGGGGTCGGATACGCAGTATTTT

clone_size: .
v_call: TRBV20-1
j_call: TRBJ2-3
d_call: .
cdr3_aa: CSARDSGARSGTDTQYF
cdr3_nt: TGCAGTGCTAGAGATTCAGGGGCGCGCTCTGGCACAGATACGCAGTATTTT

clone_size: .
v_call: TRBV7-2
j_call: TRBJ1-1
d_call: .
cdr3_aa: CASSVFFLNTEAFF
cdr3_nt: TGTGCCAGCAGTGTATTCTTTCTCAACACTGAAGCTTTCTTT

clone_size: few
v_call: TRBV7-9
j_call: TRBJ2-5
d_call: TRBD1
cdr3_aa: CASSQAPDRGLGETQYF
cdr3_nt: TGTGCCAGCAGCCAAGCACCGGACAGGGGGCTTGGGGAGACCCAGTACTTC

clone_size: .
v_call: TRBV3-1
j_call: TRBJ1-5
d_call: .
cdr3_aa: CASSQDAVSRPQHF
cdr3_nt: TGTGCCAGCAGCCAAGATGCGGTTTCACGGCCCCAGCATTTT

clone_size: .
v_call: TRBV7-9
j_call: TRBJ2-3
d_call: .
cdr3_aa: CASSFGQQHTDTQYF
cdr3_nt: TGTGCCAGCAGCTTCGGGCAGCAACACACAGATACGCAGTATTTT

clone_size: .
v_call: TRBV12-3/TRBV12-4
j_call: TRBJ2-1
d_call: TRBD2
cdr3_aa: CASSKGTSGPYNEQFF
cdr3_nt: TGTGCCAGCAGCAAAGGGACTAGCGGACCCTACAATGAGCAGTTCTTC

clone_size: few
v_call: TRBV12-3/TRBV12-4
j_call: TRBJ2-7
d_call: TRBD2
cdr3_aa: CASRMGREDSYEQYF
cdr3_nt: TGTGCCAGCAGGATGGGGCGGGAGGACTCCTACGAGCAGTACTTC

clone_size: .
v_call: TRBV20-1
j_call: TRBJ2-7
d_call: TRBD2
cdr3_aa: CSADRTSGGPTAYEQYF
cdr3_nt: TGCAGTGCCGACCGCACTAGCGGGGGCCCGACGGCCTACGAGCAGTACTTC

clone_size: many
v_call: TRBV5-1
j_call: TRBJ2-7
d_call: TRBD2
cdr3_aa: CASSTGGTVSYEQYF
cdr3_nt: TGCGCCAGCAGCACGGGGGGGACTGTATCCTACGAGCAGTACTTC

clone_size: .
v_call: TRBV11-2
j_call: TRBJ2-5
d_call: .
cdr3_aa: CASSLDPTGERAYF
cdr3_nt: TGTGCCAGCAGCTTAGATCCAACTGGCGAACGGGCGTACTTC

clone_size: .
v_call: TRBV9
j_call: TRBJ1-1
d_call: .
cdr3_aa: CASSATGYGTEAFF
cdr3_nt: TGTGCCAGCAGCGCCACAGGGTATGGCACTGAAGCTTTCTTT

clone_size: .
v_call: TRBV28
j_call: TRBJ2-5
d_call: TRBD1
cdr3_aa: CASSLRDRETQYF
cdr3_nt: TGTGCCAGCAGTTTAAGGGACAGAGAGACCCAGTACTTC

clone_size: few
v_call: TRBV5-1
j_call: TRBJ2-7
d_call: .
cdr3_aa: CASSLDVGTGEQYF
cdr3_nt: TGCGCCAGCAGCTTGGACGTGGGGACGGGAGAGCAGTACTTC

clone_size: few
v_call: TRBV24-1
j_call: TRBJ2-1
d_call: TRBD1
cdr3_aa: CATSDTLGTGGSYNEQFF
cdr3_nt: TGTGCCACCAGTGACACCCTCGGGACAGGGGGCTCCTACAATGAGCAGTTCTTC

clone_size: .
v_call: TRBV20-1
j_call: TRBJ2-7
d_call: TRBD2
cdr3_aa: CSAPRREGFFEQYF
cdr3_nt: TGCAGTGCTCCTAGGAGGGAGGGCTTTTTCGAGCAGTACTTC

clone_size: .
v_call: TRBV10-3
j_call: TRBJ1-1
d_call: .
cdr3_aa: CAISERGMNTEAFF
cdr3_nt: TGTGCCATCAGTGAAAGGGGAATGAACACTGAAGCTTTCTTT

clone_size: .
v_call: TRBV20-1
j_call: TRBJ2-1
d_call: TRBD1
cdr3_aa: CSAPVRDRGYNEQFF
cdr3_nt: TGCAGTGCCCCCGTTCGGGACAGGGGTTACAATGAGCAGTTCTTC

clone_size: many
v_call: TRBV5-1
j_call: TRBJ2-1
d_call: .
cdr3_aa: CASSGGIHNEQFF
cdr3_nt: TGCGCCAGCAGCGGCGGGATCCACAATGAGCAGTTCTTC

clone_size: .
v_call: TRBV10-3
j_call: TRBJ1-4
d_call: .
cdr3_aa: CAISESIGDEKLFF
cdr3_nt: TGTGCCATCAGTGAGTCGATTGGGGATGAAAAACTGTTTTTT

clone_size: few
v_call: TRBV9
j_call: TRBJ2-6
d_call: TRBD1
cdr3_aa: CASSTWTGRPSGANVLTF
cdr3_nt: TGTGCCAGCAGCACGTGGACAGGGCGCCCCTCTGGGGCCAACGTCCTGACTTTC

clone_size: .
v_call: TRBV12-3/TRBV12-4
j_call: TRBJ2-5
d_call: TRBD2
cdr3_aa: CASSSLLAGGAETQYF
cdr3_nt: TGTGCCAGCAGTTCCCTCCTAGCGGGGGGCGCTGAGACCCAGTACTTC

clone_size: .
v_call: TRBV9
j_call: TRBJ2-7
d_call: .
cdr3_aa: CASSPRGFGGNEQYF
cdr3_nt: TGTGCCAGCAGCCCACGGGGCTTTGGGGGCAATGAGCAGTACTTC

clone_size: .
v_call: TRBV29-1
j_call: TRBJ2-2
d_call: TRBD1
cdr3_aa: CSVPGTGDGERFF
cdr3_nt: TGCAGCGTCCCCGGGACAGGGGACGGGGAGCGGTTTTTT

clone_size: few
v_call: TRBV6-1
j_call: TRBJ2-1
d_call: TRBD2
cdr3_aa: CASSGLAPPQFF
cdr3_nt: TGTGCCAGCAGCGGACTAGCGCCACCTCAGTTCTTC

clone_size: .
v_call: TRBV6-2/TRBV6-3
j_call: TRBJ2-1
d_call: .
cdr3_aa: CASRTPLALEQFF
cdr3_nt: TGTGCCAGCAGAACCCCCCTAGCGCTGGAGCAGTTCTTC